One and the same sample provided the 8 T cell receptor beta chains below, sequenced in a study of response to subunit inactivated influenza vaccine. TCRdb reprocessed the RT-PCR reads via MiXCR and lists one record per CDR3 protein. The profile shows under 800,000 distinct CDR3 sequences, 14% of them singletons. Sequences were derived from PBMCs from blood, sampled about 14 days before vaccination. These receptors were taken from a middle-aged man who received an inactivated influenza vaccine.

This clonotype was counted at least ten times. The genes are TRBV29-1 and TRBJ1-1; TRBD1 might be the D (6 bases). Per germline, CDR1 SQVTM and CDR2 ANQGSEA. The CDR3 has 15 amino acids. V was trimmed by 4 bases and J by 8 bases, leaving 23 bases between them. This CDR3 reads CSVVRGELLGTEAFF. CDR3 DNA: TGCAGCGTTGTGCGAGGGGAACTTCTTGGGACAGAAGCTTTCTTT.

V usage is TRBV24-1 and J usage is TRBJ1-5; no clear D gene. The CDR3 is made up of 14 amino acids. The germline V gene encodes CDR1 KGHDR and CDR2 SFDVKD. The ends were cut back, 5 bases at V and 7 bases at J, with 14 bases in the middle. The CDR3 spells CATSAGSGWQPQHF. CDR3 sequence (DNA): TGTGCCACCAGTGCCGGGAGTGGGTGGCAGCCCCAGCATTTT.

The table lists this clonotype with a few counts. This chain connects TRBV6-5 to TRBJ2-7; 9 bases are a match to TRBD1. The ends lost 0 bases at V and 7 bases at J; junction bases unmatched: 7. CDR1 and CDR2 from the germline V gene are MNHEY and SVGAGI. The CDR3 is 15 residues long. The CDR3 nucleotides read TGTGCCAGCAGTTACTCGATATCGGGACAGGGTGAGCAGTACTTC. Translated: CASSYSISGQGEQYF.

V usage is TRBV6-1 and J usage is TRBJ1-5; D might be TRBD1 (5 bases). The CDR3 has 15 amino acids. The germline CDR1 and CDR2 sequences are MNHNS and SASEGT. The V end was cut by 6 bases, the J end by 0 bases, with 12 bases between. The CDR3 DNA reads as TGTGCCAGCAGCCGGGGCATTAATAGCAATCAGCCCCAGCATTTT. Translation: CASSRGINSNQPQHF.

The chain uses TRBV28 and TRBJ1-5; D is uncertain. The germline gives CDR1 MDHEN, CDR2 SYDVKM. The CDR3 consists of 14 residues. V lost 7 bases and J 1 base, leaving 11 bases between the germline ends. The CDR3 DNA reads as TGTGCCAGCATTTTTGGCGACAGCAATCAGCCCCAGCATTTT. This codes for CASIFGDSNQPQHF. Drawing the rest from reference TRBV28 and TRBJ1-5, the complete variable domain is DVKVTQSSRYLVKRTGEKVFLECVQDMDHENMFWYRQDPGLGLRLIYFSYDVKMKEKGDIPEGYSVSREKKERFSLILESASTNQTSMYLCASIFGDSNQPQHFGDGTRLSIL.

Many counts were recorded for this clonotype. The V call is TRBV10-3, the J call TRBJ1-5; a weak D match, TRBD1 (6 bases). The CDR3 totals 16 residues. Trimming left V 3 bases short and J 1 base short, with 13 bases between. CDR1 is ENHRY, CDR2 SYGVKD, per germline. As DNA, the CDR3 is TGTGCCATCAGTGATCGGGCAGGGGTCAGCAATCAGCCCCAGCATTTT. Translated, it gives CAISDRAGVSNQPQHF.

The table lists this clonotype with a few counts. This sequence joins TRBV5-1 and TRBJ2-1, with 10 bases matching TRBD2. The V gene end was trimmed by 1 base and the J gene end by 7 bases; junction bases not matched to a gene: 5. The CDR3 sequence is 15 residues long. The V gene's germline CDR1 is SGHRS and CDR2 YFSETQ. CDR3 bases: TGCGCCAGCAGCTTGTGGTCTAGCGGGGGAAATGAGCAGTTCTTC. Amino acids: CASSLWSSGGNEQFF.

This clonotype was detected only a few times. As DNA, the CDR3 is TGTGCCAGCAGCCAAGAAGTTGGGGGGTTTCAGCCCCAGCATTTT. Protein: CASSQEVGGFQPQHF. V and J are TRBV4-2 and TRBJ1-5, with a possible D match to TRBD1 (5 bases). CDR3 length: 15 residues. Looked up from germline, CDR1 is LGHNA and CDR2 is YNFKEQ. The germline V and J ends were trimmed by 0 bases and 6 bases, with 12 bases remaining between them.